The rows below give T cell receptor beta chains drawn from one sample of a study of T cell responses to AZD1222 COVID-19 vaccine. TCRdb keeps only in-frame clones here, not all; method: immunoSEQ multiplex PCR. Among just under 90,000 clones, 85% to 90% were seen once, and the ten largest hold approximately 10%. The starting material was peripheral blood, obtained on day 0 of MenACWY control vaccination. Receptors were obtained from an adult in good health. CDR3s include the opening cysteine and the closing phenylalanine or tryptophan. A D gene is named only where the DNA matches it firmly. The size entry is marked missing in some rows and otherwise reads once, few, many or a size class.

cdr3_length	v_call	clone_size	d_call	j_call	cdr3_aa	cdr3_nt
13	TRBV6-5	-	-	TRBJ1-5	CASSYSAGQPQHF	TGTGCCAGCAGTTACTCGGCCGGTCAGCCCCAGCATTTT
12	TRBV2	-	TRBD2	TRBJ2-1	CASRLLANEQFF	TGTGCCAGCAGGCTACTAGCGAATGAGCAGTTCTTC
14	TRBV9	-	-	TRBJ2-2	CASSVELGVGELFF	TGTGCCAGCAGCGTAGAATTGGGGGTCGGGGAGCTGTTTTTT
16	TRBV11-3	-	TRBD2	TRBJ2-3	CASSPGGASKTDTQYF	TGTGCCAGCAGCCCGGGGGGGGCTAGTAAGACAGATACGCAGTATTTT
14	TRBV5-1	-	TRBD1	TRBJ1-2	CASTRDSPNYGYTF	TGCGCCAGCACTAGGGACAGTCCCAACTATGGCTACACCTTC
11	TRBV6-5	-	-	TRBJ1-2	CASSSGSGYTF	TGTGCCAGCAGTTCAGGGTCCGGCTACACCTTC
14	TRBV2	-	-	TRBJ1-5	CASSENNFGQPQHF	TGTGCCAGCAGTGAAAATAATTTCGGGCAGCCCCAGCATTTT
15	TRBV15	-	-	TRBJ1-4	CATSRDFGSDEKLFF	TGTGCCACCAGCAGAGATTTTGGGAGTGATGAAAAACTGTTTTTT
16	TRBV14	-	-	TRBJ1-1	CASSQLRGGTNTEAFF	TGTGCCAGCAGCCAATTAAGAGGGGGGACTAACACTGAAGCTTTCTTT
17	TRBV7-2	-	-	TRBJ2-7	CASSLAYGAYGGLEQYF	TGTGCCAGCAGCTTAGCTTATGGTGCGTACGGAGGGTTAGAGCAGTACTTC
17	TRBV2	-	TRBD1	TRBJ2-1	CASSLKTRDRGTNEQFF	TGTGCCAGCAGTCTCAAAACGCGGGACAGGGGCACGAATGAGCAGTTCTTC
17	TRBV4-2	-	TRBD2	TRBJ2-5	CASSQDLQAGGRETQYF	TGTGCCAGCAGCCAAGATCTTCAAGCGGGGGGGAGGGAGACCCAGTACTTC
16	TRBV18	-	TRBD1	TRBJ1-4	CASSPGQGATNEKLFF	TGTGCCAGCTCACCAGGACAGGGCGCAACTAATGAAAAACTGTTTTTT
14	TRBV7-3	-	-	TRBJ1-2	CASSLNGANYGYTF	TGTGCCAGCAGCTTAAATGGGGCAAACTATGGCTACACCTTC
15	TRBV27	few	TRBD1	TRBJ2-7	CASSRIPGQHYEQYF	TGTGCCAGCAGTCGTATTCCGGGACAGCACTACGAGCAGTACTTC
15	TRBV19	-	TRBD1	TRBJ2-3	CASSIVGTGKDTQYF	TGTGCCAGTAGTATAGTTGGGACAGGGAAGGATACGCAGTATTTT
16	TRBV19	-	TRBD2	TRBJ2-2	CASRAPGLGAGGELFF	TGTGCCAGTAGAGCCCCGGGACTAGGTGCGGGCGGGGAGCTGTTTTTT